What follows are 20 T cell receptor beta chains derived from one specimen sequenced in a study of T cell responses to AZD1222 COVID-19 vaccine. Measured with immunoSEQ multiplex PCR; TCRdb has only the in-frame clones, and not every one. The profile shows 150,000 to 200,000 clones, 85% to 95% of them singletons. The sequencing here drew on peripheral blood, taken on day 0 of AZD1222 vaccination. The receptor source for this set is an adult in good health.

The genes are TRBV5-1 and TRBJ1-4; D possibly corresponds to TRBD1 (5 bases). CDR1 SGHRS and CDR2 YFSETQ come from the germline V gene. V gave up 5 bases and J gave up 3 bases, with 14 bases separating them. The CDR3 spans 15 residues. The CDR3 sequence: CASRASGASNEKLFF. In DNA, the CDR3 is TGCGCCAGCAGAGCGTCCGGGGCCTCTAATGAAAAACTGTTTTTT.

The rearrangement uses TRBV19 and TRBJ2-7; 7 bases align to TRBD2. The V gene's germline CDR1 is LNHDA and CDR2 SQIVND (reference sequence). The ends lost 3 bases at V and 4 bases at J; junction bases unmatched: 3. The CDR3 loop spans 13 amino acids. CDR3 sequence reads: CASSIKRGYEQYF. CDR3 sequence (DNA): TGTGCCAGTAGTATCAAGCGGGGTTACGAGCAGTACTTC.

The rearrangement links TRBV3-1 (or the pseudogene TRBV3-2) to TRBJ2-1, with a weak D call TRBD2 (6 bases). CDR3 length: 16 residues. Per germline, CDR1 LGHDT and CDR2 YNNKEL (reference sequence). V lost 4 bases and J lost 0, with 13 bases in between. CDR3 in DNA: TGTGCCAGCAGCCCTCGAGCGGGTTTCTCCTACAATGAGCAGTTCTTC. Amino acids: CASSPRAGFSYNEQFF.

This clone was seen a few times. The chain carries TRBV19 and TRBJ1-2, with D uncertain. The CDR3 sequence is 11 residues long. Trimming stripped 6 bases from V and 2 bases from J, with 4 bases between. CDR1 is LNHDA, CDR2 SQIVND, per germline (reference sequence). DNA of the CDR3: TGTGCCAGTAGGGGGAACTATGGCTACACCTTC. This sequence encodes CASRGNYGYTF.

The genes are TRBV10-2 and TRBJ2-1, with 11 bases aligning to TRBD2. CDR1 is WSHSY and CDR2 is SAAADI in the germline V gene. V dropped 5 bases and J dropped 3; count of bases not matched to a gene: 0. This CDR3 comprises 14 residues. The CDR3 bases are TGCGCCAGCAGTCTAGCGGGAGGCTACAATGAGCAGTTCTTC. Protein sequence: CASSLAGGYNEQFF.

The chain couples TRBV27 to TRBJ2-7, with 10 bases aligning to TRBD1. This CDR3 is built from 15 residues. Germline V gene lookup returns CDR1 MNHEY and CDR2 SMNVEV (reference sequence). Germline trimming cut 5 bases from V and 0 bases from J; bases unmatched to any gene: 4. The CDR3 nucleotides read TGTGCCAGCAGTGTCCGGGACAGGGGCTCCTACGAGCAGTACTTC. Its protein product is CASSVRDRGSYEQYF.

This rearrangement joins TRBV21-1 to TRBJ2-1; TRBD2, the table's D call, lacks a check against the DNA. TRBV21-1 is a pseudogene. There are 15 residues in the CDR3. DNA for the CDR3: TGTGCCAGCAGCAAAGCGGGTAGCAAGGTTGGTGAGCAGTTCTTC. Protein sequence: CASSKAGSKVGEQFF.

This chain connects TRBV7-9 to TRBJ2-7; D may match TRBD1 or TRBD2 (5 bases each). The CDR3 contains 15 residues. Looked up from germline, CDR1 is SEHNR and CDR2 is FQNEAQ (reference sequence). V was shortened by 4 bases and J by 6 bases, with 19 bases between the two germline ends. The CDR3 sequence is CASSSYSSGTTEQYF. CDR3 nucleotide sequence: TGTGCCAGCAGCTCATACTCATCCGGGACGACCGAGCAGTACTTC. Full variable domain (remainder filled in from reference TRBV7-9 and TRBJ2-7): DTGVSQNPRHKITKRGQNVTFRCDPISEHNRLYWYRQTLGQGPEFLTYFQNEAQLEKSRLLSDRFSAERPKGSFSTLEIQRTEQGDSAMYLCASSSYSSGTTEQYFGPGTRLTVT.

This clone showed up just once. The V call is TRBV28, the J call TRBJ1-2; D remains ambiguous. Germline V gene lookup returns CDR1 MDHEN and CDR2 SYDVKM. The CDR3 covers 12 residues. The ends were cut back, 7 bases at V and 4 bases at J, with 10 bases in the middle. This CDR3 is CASKRELYGYTF. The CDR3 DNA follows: TGTGCCAGCAAGCGGGAACTCTATGGCTACACCTTC.

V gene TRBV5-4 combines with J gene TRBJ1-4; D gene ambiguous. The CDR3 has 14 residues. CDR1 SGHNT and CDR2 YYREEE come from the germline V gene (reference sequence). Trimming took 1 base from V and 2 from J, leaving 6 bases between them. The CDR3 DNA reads TGTGCCAGCAGCTTGAAGGGCACTAATGAAAAACTGTTTTTT. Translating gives CASSLKGTNEKLFF.

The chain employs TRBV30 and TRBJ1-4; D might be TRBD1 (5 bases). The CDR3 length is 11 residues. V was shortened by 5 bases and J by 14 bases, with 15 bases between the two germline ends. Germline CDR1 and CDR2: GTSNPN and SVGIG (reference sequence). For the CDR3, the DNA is TGTGCCTGGGAATCAGGGCTAAGGCTGTTTTTT. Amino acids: CAWESGLRLFF.

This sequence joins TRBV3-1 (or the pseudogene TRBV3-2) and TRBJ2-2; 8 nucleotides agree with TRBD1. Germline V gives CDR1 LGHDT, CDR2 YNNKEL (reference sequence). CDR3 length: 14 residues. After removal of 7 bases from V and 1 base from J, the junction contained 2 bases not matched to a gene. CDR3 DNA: TGTGCCAGCAACGGACAGGGGAACACCGGGGAGCTGTTTTTT. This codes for CASNGQGNTGELFF.

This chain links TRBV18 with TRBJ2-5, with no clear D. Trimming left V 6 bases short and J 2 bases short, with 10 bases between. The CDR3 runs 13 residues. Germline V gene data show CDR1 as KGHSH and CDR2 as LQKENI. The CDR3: CASSRTPQETQYF. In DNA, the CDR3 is TGTGCCAGCTCCCGGACGCCGCAAGAGACCCAGTACTTC.

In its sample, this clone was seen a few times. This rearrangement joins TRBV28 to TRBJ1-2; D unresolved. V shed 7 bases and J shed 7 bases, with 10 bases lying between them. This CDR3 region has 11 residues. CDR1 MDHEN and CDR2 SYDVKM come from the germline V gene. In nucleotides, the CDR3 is TGTGCCAGCACTAGGGCGGGTGGCTACACCTTC. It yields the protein CASTRAGGYTF.

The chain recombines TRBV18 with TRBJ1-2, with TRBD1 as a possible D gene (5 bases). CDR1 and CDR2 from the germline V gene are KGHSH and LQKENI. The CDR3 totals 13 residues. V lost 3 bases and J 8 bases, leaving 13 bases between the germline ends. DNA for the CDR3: TGTGCCAGCTCACCTGGGACGGAGAACGGCTACACCTTC. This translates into CASSPGTENGYTF.

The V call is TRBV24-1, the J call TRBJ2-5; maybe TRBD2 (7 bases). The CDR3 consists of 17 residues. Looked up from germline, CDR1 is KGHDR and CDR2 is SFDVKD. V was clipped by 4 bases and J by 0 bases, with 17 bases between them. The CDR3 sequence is CATSDPVGGADQETQYF. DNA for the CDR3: TGTGCCACCAGTGACCCCGTTGGGGGGGCAGACCAAGAGACCCAGTACTTC.

CDR3 DNA: TGTGCCAGCAGCTCAACAGGGGGAACTGGAAACACCATATATTTT. This codes for CASSSTGGTGNTIYF. The chain employs TRBV5-4 and TRBJ1-3; TRBD1 matches 8 bases. Germline-derived CDR1 and CDR2 are SGHNT and YYREEE (reference sequence). The CDR3 extends over 15 amino acids. V gave up 3 bases and J gave up 2 bases; unmatched junction bases: 4.

The CDR3 region is CASSLGLEQYF. CDR3 bases: TGTGCCAGCAGCTTAGGGTTGGAGCAGTACTTC. The gene calls are TRBV7-2 and TRBJ2-7; D is ambiguous. The ends were cut back, 1 base at V and 7 bases at J, with 5 bases in the middle. Germline V gene data show CDR1 as SGHTA and CDR2 as FQGNSA. This CDR3 has 11 amino acids.

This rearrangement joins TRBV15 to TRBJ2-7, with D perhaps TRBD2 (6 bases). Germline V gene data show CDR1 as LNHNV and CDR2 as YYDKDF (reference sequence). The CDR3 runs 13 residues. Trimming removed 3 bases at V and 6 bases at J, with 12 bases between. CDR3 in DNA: TGTGCCACCAGCAGGGGACTTAGTGGCGAGCAGTACTTC. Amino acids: CATSRGLSGEQYF.

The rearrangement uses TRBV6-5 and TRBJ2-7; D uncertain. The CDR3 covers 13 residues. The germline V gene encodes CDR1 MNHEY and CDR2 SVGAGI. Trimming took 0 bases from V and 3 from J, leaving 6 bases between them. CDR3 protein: CASSYSESYEQYF. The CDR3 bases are TGTGCCAGCAGTTACTCAGAGAGCTACGAGCAGTACTTC.